One and the same sample provided the 24 T cell receptor beta chains below, sequenced in a study of CD4 and CD8 cells across lung adenocarcinoma regions. TCRdb re-derived calls from the PCR reads in MiXCR, one entry per CDR3 protein. Altogether under 25,000 distinct CDR3 sequences are present, about 50% being singletons, with the ten largest covering about a fifth. Sequencing used CD4+ T cells from the center of a lung tumor. Receptor source: a male donor with lung adenocarcinoma. The CD4 and CD8 labels of this study may be unreliable.

This clonotype was seen just once. The J gene is TRBJ2-1, the V gene TRBV28; 8 nucleotides match TRBD2. The J call may be mistaken, given a closer DNA end match to TRBJ2-7. Germline loops: CDR1 MDHEN, CDR2 SYDVKM. CDR3 length: 16 amino acids. The CDR3 loop reads CASSFTLAGLSYEQYF. CDR3 DNA sequence: TGTGCCAGCAGTTTCACTCTAGCGGGCCTCTCCTACGAGCAGTACTTC.

In this sample, this clonotype turned up a few times. This chain links TRBV6-5 with TRBJ2-3, with D unclear. V was shortened by 6 bases and J by 14 bases, with 27 bases between the two germline ends. CDR1 MNHEY and CDR2 SVGAGI come from the germline V gene. The CDR3 covers 15 residues. DNA for the CDR3: TGTGCCAGCAGACTCCAGTCCGTAAGTACCGAGGAGCTGTATTTT. This gives the protein CASRLQSVSTEELYF.

The sample holds a few counts of this clonotype. Since a much larger clone is just one base distant, this may be a read error. This chain connects TRBV14 to TRBJ2-1; D unresolved. With the DNA end fitting TRBJ2-7 better, the J assignment may be wrong. CDR1 and CDR2 from the germline V gene are SGHDN and FVKESK. The CDR3 extends over 15 amino acids. The CDR3 nucleotides are TGTGCCAGCAGCCCTACCTGGTCGGCCTACAATGAGCAGTACTTC. Amino acid sequence: CASSPTWSAYNEQYF.

This clonotype was recorded a few times. A much larger clone differs from this one at a single base, so this may be a read error. The rearrangement joins TRBV30 to TRBJ2-1, with 12 positions matching TRBD2. Germline lookup yields CDR1 GTSNPN and CDR2 SVGIG (reference sequence). The CDR3 is 14 residues long. This chain's CDR3 is CAWSVLAGGDEQLF. The CDR3 nucleotides read TGTGCCTGGAGTGTACTAGCGGGAGGTGATGAGCAGCTCTTC.

Worth noting for this clonotype: A much larger clone differs by one base, so this may be a read error. The chain has TRBV27 and TRBJ2-1, with a weak D call TRBD2 (5 bases). The DNA end is more similar to TRBJ2-7, so the J call may be wrong. CDR1 and CDR2 (germline): MNHEY, SMNVEV (reference sequence). The CDR3 consists of 14 residues. CDR3 amino acids: CASSFTSYYNEQYF. The CDR3 DNA follows: TGTGCCAGCAGTTTCACTAGTTACTACAATGAGCAGTACTTC.

A remark on this clonotype: A junction end diverges from the germline sequence, so it may reflect a read error. The V gene is TRBV6-1, the J gene TRBJ2-3; D gene uncertain. CDR1 is MNHNS and CDR2 is SASEGT in the germline V gene. The CDR3 is 14 amino acids. CDR3 in amino acids: CASSWVSVTDMQYF. CDR3 nucleotides: TGTGCCAGCTCTTGGGTGTCCGTCACAGATATGCAGTACTTT.

As regards this clonotype: One end of the junction fails to match germline, which may point to a read error. The J gene is TRBJ2-3, the V gene TRBV10-3; possible D gene TRBD1, 5 bases. Germline V gene lookup returns CDR1 ENHRY and CDR2 SYGVKD. This CDR3 region has 15 residues. The CDR3 coding sequence is TGTGCCCTGAGCCTCCAGGCTGTGAGCACAGGTACGCAGTATTTT. Translation: CALSLQAVSTGTQYF.

The chain joins TRBV7-3 to TRBJ2-3; 8 bases map to TRBD2. In germline, CDR1 is SGHTA, CDR2 FQGTGA. Trimming at V came to 5 bases and at J to 5 bases, leaving 15 bases not matched to a gene. This CDR3 is built from 17 residues. CDR3 sequence: CASSVYGGGLEKDTQYF. Written as DNA, the CDR3 is TGTGCCAGCAGCGTCTATGGAGGGGGACTAGAGAAAGATACGCAGTATTTT.

Concerning this clonotype itself: One end of the junction is discordant with germline, which a read error may explain. The V call is TRBV2, the J call TRBJ2-1, with D possibly TRBD1 on 6 matching bases. Judging by the DNA end, TRBJ2-5 fits better; the J call may be wrong. Germline V gene sequence: CDR1 SNHLY, CDR2 FYNNEI. The CDR3 runs 13 residues. In DNA form, the CDR3 reads TGTGTCAGCAGTGGGACAAACCAAGAGACCCAGTACTTC. Its protein is CVSSGTNQETQYF.

This clonotype was seen at least ten times. The CDR3 DNA sequence: TGTGCCAGCAGCCTGACAGGGGTGGTTCAGCCCCAGCATTTT. Its protein is CASSLTGVVQPQHF. The genes are TRBV6-1 and TRBJ1-5, with 8 bases identical to TRBD1. In germline, CDR1 is MNHNS, CDR2 SASEGT. This CDR3 comprises 14 residues. J was trimmed by 6 bases and V by 6 bases; bases with no gene match: 7.

The chain carries TRBV6-1 and TRBJ2-2; no clear D gene. V was pared by 6 bases and J by 8 bases, with 19 bases between. CDR3 length: 15 residues. CDR1 is MNHNS, CDR2 SASEGT, per germline. The CDR3 bases are TGTGCCAGCAGACTCCAGGCCGGAAGTCCAGGGGAGCTGTTTTTT. Encoded protein: CASRLQAGSPGELFF.

The CDR3: CAGHSGRGQDTQYF. In DNA, the CDR3 is TGTGCGGGGCACAGCGGCCGTGGGCAGGACACCCAGTACTTC. The chain is built from TRBV12-3 or TRBV12-4 and TRBJ2-4; D tentatively reads TRBD1 or TRBD2 (5 bases each). The CDR3 is 14 residues long.

On this clonotype itself: Germline and junction disagree at one end, which may indicate a read error. The gene calls are TRBV6-1 and TRBJ2-3; TRBD2 matches at 8 bases. CDR1 MNHNS and CDR2 SASEGT come from the germline V gene. The CDR3 loop spans 15 amino acids. CDR3 residues: CARSEGSGSQDTQYF. The CDR3 region has the DNA TGTGCCAGGAGTGAAGGGAGCGGGAGCCAAGATACCCAGTATTTT.

This chain uses TRBV27 with TRBJ2-3, with D maybe TRBD2 (6 bases). The DNA matches TRBJ2-7 better at its end, which makes the J call doubtful. This CDR3 is built from 17 residues. Germline assignment: CDR1 MNHEY and CDR2 SMNVEV (reference sequence). CDR3 amino acids: CASSAGRGACEPDTQYF. The DNA for the CDR3 is TGTGCCAGCAGTGCGGGCCGCGGGGCTTGTGAGCCAGATACGCAGTACTTC.

The rearrangement joins TRBV7-9 to TRBJ2-3; perhaps TRBD2 as D (6 bases). This CDR3 spans 16 amino acids. Trimming pared 6 bases from V and 5 bases from J, leaving 21 bases between. CDR1 and CDR2 from the germline V gene are SEHNR and FQNEAQ (reference sequence). The CDR3 DNA reads as TGTGCCAGCAGGGGACTCGCGGGATGTGGCCGAGATACGCAGTATTTT. Encoded protein: CASRGLAGCGRDTQYF.

The V gene is TRBV27, the J gene TRBJ2-3, with a weak D call TRBD2 (6 bases). CDR1 is MNHEY and CDR2 is SMNVEV in the germline V gene (reference sequence). Trimming removed 7 bases at V and 9 bases at J, with 20 bases between. There are 14 residues in the CDR3. DNA of the CDR3: TGTGCCAGCACGGGGACGGGAGCGAAAGACACGCAGTATTTT. This sequence encodes CASTGTGAKDTQYF.

In its sample, this clonotype was seen many times. In nucleotides, the CDR3 is TGTGCCAGCAGGCTGGGACTAGCGGGAATTGAGCAGTTCTTC. Its protein is CASRLGLAGIEQFF. The chain carries TRBV11-2 and TRBJ2-1, with TRBD2 matching over 13 bases. This CDR3 comprises 14 residues. The germline V gene has CDR1 SGHAT and CDR2 FQNNGV. J was trimmed by 9 bases and V by 6 bases; bases with no gene match: 5. The full variable domain, with the rest looked up from reference TRBV11-2 and TRBJ2-1, is EAGVAQSPRYKIIEKRQSVAFWCNPISGHATLYWYQQILGQGPKLLIQFQNNGVVDDSQLPKDRFSAERLKGVDSTLKIQPAKLEDSAVYLCASRLGLAGIEQFFGPGTRLTVL.

The V gene is TRBV6-1, the J gene TRBJ2-4, with D perhaps matching TRBD1 or TRBD2 (7 bases each). The closer fit of TRBJ2-1 to the DNA end suggests the J call may be wrong. The length of the CDR3 is 13 residues. The germline V gene encodes CDR1 MNHNS and CDR2 SASEGT. The DNA of the CDR3 is TGTGCCAGGGGGGAGGGGGCCAACAACATGCAGTTCTTC. Amino acids: CARGEGANNMQFF.

The chain carries TRBV28 and TRBJ2-3; 9 bases agree with TRBD2. CDR1 and CDR2 from the germline V gene are MDHEN and SYDVKM. The CDR3 covers 13 residues. V was pared by 6 bases and J by 5 bases, with 3 bases of the junction left unmatched. The CDR3 is CASRAGGGDTQYF. The CDR3 DNA follows: TGTGCCAGCAGAGCGGGAGGTGGAGATACGCAGTATTTT.

This clonotype was detected ten times or more. The chain uses TRBV11-1 and TRBJ2-3, with 8 bases aligning to TRBD2. Germline V lookup: CDR1 SGHAT, CDR2 FQDESV (reference sequence). V shed 0 bases, J shed 2 bases, and the junction held 4 bases outside the gene matches. The length of the CDR3 is 16 residues. The CDR3 DNA reads TGTGCCAGCAGCTTAGCAAGAGCGGGAGACACAGATACGCAGTATTTT. Translation: CASSLARAGDTDTQYF.

With regard to this clonotype: One junction end does not reproduce the germline sequence, and a read error may be involved. The chain recombines TRBV6-5 with TRBJ2-2; possibly TRBD2 for D (5 bases). The CDR3 is 15 residues long. Germline V lookup: CDR1 MNHEY, CDR2 SVGAGI. CDR3 sequence (DNA): TGTGCCAGCAGACTCCAGTCCGGGATTCCCGAGGAGCTGTATTTT. Amino acid sequence: CASRLQSGIPEELYF.

The J gene is TRBJ2-5, the V gene TRBV10-3; D may correspond to TRBD1 or TRBD2 (5 bases each). The germline V gene encodes CDR1 ENHRY and CDR2 SYGVKD. Deletions cut 0 bases from V and 4 bases from J, with 9 bases between. The CDR3 has 14 amino acids. The DNA for the CDR3 is TGTGCCATCAGTGAGTCGAAGGGGACAGAGACCCAGTACTTC. It specifies CAISESKGTETQYF.

J is TRBJ2-3 and V is TRBV10-2; D not resolved. The V end was cut by 6 bases, the J end by 9 bases, with 16 bases between. Per the germline V gene, CDR1 is WSHSY and CDR2 is SAAADI. The CDR3 contains 13 residues. The CDR3 region is CASSLGAGETQYF. The CDR3 DNA is TGCGCCAGCAGCCTAGGTGCTGGCGAGACGCAGTATTTT.

This clonotype was detected only a few times. Sequence at one end of the junction differs from germline and may be a read error. The chain is built from TRBV6-1 and TRBJ2-2; TRBD1 agrees at 7 bases. This CDR3 contains 15 residues. Looked up from germline, CDR1 is MNHNS and CDR2 is SASEGT. CDR3 coding DNA: TGTGCCCGCGGCCTCCAGGCTGGGATCACAGGGGCGCTGTATTTT. Its translation: CARGLQAGITGALYF.